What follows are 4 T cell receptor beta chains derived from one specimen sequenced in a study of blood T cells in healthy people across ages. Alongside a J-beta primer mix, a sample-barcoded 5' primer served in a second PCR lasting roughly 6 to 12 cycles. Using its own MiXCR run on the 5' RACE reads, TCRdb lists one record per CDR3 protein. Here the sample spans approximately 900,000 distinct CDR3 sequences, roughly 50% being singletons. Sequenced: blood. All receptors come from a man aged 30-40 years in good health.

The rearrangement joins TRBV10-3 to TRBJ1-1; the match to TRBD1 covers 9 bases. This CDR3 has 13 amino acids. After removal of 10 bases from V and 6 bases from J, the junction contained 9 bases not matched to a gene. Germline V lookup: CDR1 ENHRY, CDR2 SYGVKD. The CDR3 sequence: CATVRGQGSEAFF. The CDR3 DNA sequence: TGTGCCACCGTACGGGGACAGGGTTCTGAAGCTTTCTTT.

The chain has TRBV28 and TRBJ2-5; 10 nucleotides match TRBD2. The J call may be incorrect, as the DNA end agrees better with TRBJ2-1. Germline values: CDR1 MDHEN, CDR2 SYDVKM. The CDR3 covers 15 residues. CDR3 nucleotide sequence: TGTGCCAGTAAGCGTAGCGGGGGGCCCCAAGAGACCCAGTTCTTC. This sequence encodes CASKRSGGPQETQFF.

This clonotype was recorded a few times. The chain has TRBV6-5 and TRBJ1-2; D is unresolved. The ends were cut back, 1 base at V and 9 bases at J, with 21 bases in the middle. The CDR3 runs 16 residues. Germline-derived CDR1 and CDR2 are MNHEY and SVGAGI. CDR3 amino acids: CASSYFGRAPGRSYTF. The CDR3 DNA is TGTGCCAGCAGTTACTTCGGCCGGGCCCCTGGGAGAAGCTACACCTTC.

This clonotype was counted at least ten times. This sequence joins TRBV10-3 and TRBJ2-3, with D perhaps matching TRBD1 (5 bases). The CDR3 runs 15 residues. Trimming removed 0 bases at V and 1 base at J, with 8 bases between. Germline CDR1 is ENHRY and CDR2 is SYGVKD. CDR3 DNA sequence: TGTGCCATCAGTGAGTCGGTGGGGCGCACAGATACGCAGTATTTT. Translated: CAISESVGRTDTQYF.